These 23 T cell receptor beta chains share one sample of origin, sequenced in a study of CD8 T cells in Susac syndrome. Random-hexamer reverse transcription was applied to roughly 0.5 to 1 ug RNA. TCRdb re-analysed the immunoSEQ multiplex PCR reads in MiXCR, keeping a single row per CDR3 protein. This sample has 120,000 or so distinct CDR3 sequences, with more than 90% found just once. Source material: CD8+ T cells from PBMCs. Every receptor here comes from a human donor with Susac syndrome.

This clonotype was counted a single time. V and J are TRBV2 and TRBJ2-7; TRBD1 aligns across 8 bases. With V trimmed by 7 bases and J by 4 bases, 9 bases remained unmatched. Germline V gene lookup returns CDR1 SNHLY and CDR2 FYNNEI. The CDR3 sequence is 14 residues long. The CDR3 bases are TGTGCCAGCAACCCGTGGCAGGGGGCATACGAGCAGTACTTC. It translates to CASNPWQGAYEQYF. Using reference TRBV2 and TRBJ2-7 for the parts outside the CDR3, the full variable domain is EPEVTQTPSHQVTQMGQEVILRCVPISNHLYFYWYRQILGQKVEFLVSFYNNEISEKSEIFDDQFSVERPDGSNFTLKIRSTKLEDSAMYFCASNPWQGAYEQYFGPGTRLTVT.

The V gene is TRBV5-4, the J gene TRBJ1-2; no clear D. The CDR3 consists of 13 residues. Germline lookup yields CDR1 SGHNT and CDR2 YYREEE (reference sequence). The ends were cut back, 2 bases at V and 4 bases at J, with 9 bases in the middle. CDR3 sequence (DNA): TGTGCCAGCAGCTTACCGCGGTTCTATGGCTACACCTTC. Translation: CASSLPRFYGYTF.

This chain connects TRBV20-1 to TRBJ2-7, with D perhaps TRBD1 or TRBD2 (5 bases each). Germline V gene sequence: CDR1 DFQATT, CDR2 SNEGSKA (reference sequence). The CDR3 covers 19 residues. V shed 2 bases and J shed 1 base, with 27 bases lying between them. The CDR3 reads CSARTPGPTNLGFSYEQYF. The CDR3 DNA follows: TGCAGTGCTAGAACCCCGGGACCGACGAACTTGGGGTTTTCCTACGAGCAGTACTTC.

J is TRBJ1-6 and V is TRBV7-9; perhaps TRBD1 as D (5 bases). This CDR3 comprises 13 residues. From germline, CDR1 is SEHNR and CDR2 FQNEAQ (reference sequence). V lost 5 bases and J lost 9, with 11 bases in between. CDR3 bases: TGTGCCAGCAGCCAGGGCTTCGGTTCACCCCTCCACTTT. It specifies CASSQGFGSPLHF.

The chain recombines TRBV4-3 with TRBJ2-1, with TRBD1 as a possible D gene (6 bases). The CDR3 covers 14 residues. CDR1 and CDR2 (germline): LGHNA, YSLEER. V lost 9 bases and J 0 bases, leaving 12 bases between the germline ends. CDR3 DNA sequence: TGCGCCAGTCGACAGGAAAGCTCCTACAATGAGCAGTTCTTC. This gives the protein CASRQESSYNEQFF.

This rearrangement joins TRBV4-3 to TRBJ2-1, with TRBD1 matching over 7 bases. The V gene's germline CDR1 is LGHNA and CDR2 YSLEER. With V trimmed by 1 base and J by 5 bases, 2 bases remained unmatched. The CDR3 has 14 residues. CDR3 in amino acids: CASSQGTGDNEQFF. The CDR3 nucleotides are TGCGCCAGCAGCCAAGGGACAGGAGACAATGAGCAGTTCTTC.

CDR3 bases: TGTGCCAGCAGCCGGGAGGACCCCGGGTTTACCGGGGAGCTGTTTTTT. This codes for CASSREDPGFTGELFF. This chain connects TRBV5-4 to TRBJ2-2; the match to TRBD2 covers 7 bases. This CDR3 comprises 16 residues. Trimming removed 4 bases from V and 5 bases from J; junction bases left unmatched: 11. Germline assignment: CDR1 SGHNT and CDR2 YYREEE (reference sequence).

The chain uses TRBV30 and TRBJ2-7, with 8 positions matching TRBD1. There are 14 residues in the CDR3. Germline V gives CDR1 GTSNPN, CDR2 SVGIG (reference sequence). After removal of 5 bases from V and 0 bases from J, the junction contained 6 bases not matched to a gene. Written as DNA, the CDR3 is TGTGCCTGGGCAACCGGGACAGGCTCCTACGAGCAGTACTTC. It encodes CAWATGTGSYEQYF.

This sequence joins TRBV20-1 and TRBJ1-6; TRBD1 agrees at 7 bases. CDR1 and CDR2 from the germline V gene are DFQATT and SNEGSKA (reference sequence). V lost 6 bases, J lost 5 bases, and 7 bases stayed unmatched. This CDR3 is built from 14 residues. This CDR3 reads CSATTGTDNSPLHF. The CDR3 coding sequence is TGCAGTGCAACGACCGGGACAGATAATTCACCCCTCCACTTT.

The chain couples TRBV5-6 to TRBJ2-3, with 8 bases aligning to TRBD2. From germline, CDR1 is SGHDT and CDR2 YYEEEE. This CDR3 has 14 amino acids. V shed 4 bases, J shed 5 bases, and the junction held 6 bases outside the gene matches. The CDR3 bases are TGTGCCAGCAGCGTCGGGACTAGTATAGATACGCAGTATTTT. This sequence encodes CASSVGTSIDTQYF.

The V call is TRBV2, the J call TRBJ2-3; D is perhaps TRBD2 (6 bases). Trimming took off 2 bases at V and 4 bases at J, with 10 bases between the two ends. The CDR3 loop spans 14 amino acids. Per germline, CDR1 SNHLY and CDR2 FYNNEI. Written as DNA, the CDR3 is TGTGCCAGCAGTGAATCGGGAGCGGCAGATACGCAGTATTTT. It encodes CASSESGAADTQYF.

This chain connects TRBV20-1 to TRBJ2-5; D uncertain. V lost 3 bases and J lost 2, with 13 bases in between. Looked up from germline, CDR1 is DFQATT and CDR2 is SNEGSKA (reference sequence). This CDR3 has 14 amino acids. CDR3 region: CSARGQDQQETQYF. The CDR3 nucleotides read TGCAGTGCTAGGGGTCAGGACCAACAAGAGACCCAGTACTTC.

This clonotype was counted a single time. The chain couples TRBV9 to TRBJ2-5; D call uncertain. V was trimmed by 2 bases and J by 0 bases, leaving 11 bases between them. This CDR3 is built from 15 residues. From germline, CDR1 is SGDLS and CDR2 YYNGEE. CDR3 nucleotides: TGTGCCAGCAGCGTCCAAGGCTCGTACCAAGAGACCCAGTACTTC. This sequence encodes CASSVQGSYQETQYF.

The chain employs TRBV27 and TRBJ2-7; D unclear. Per the germline V gene, CDR1 is MNHEY and CDR2 is SMNVEV (reference sequence). The CDR3 has 13 residues. V shed 7 bases and J shed 1 base, with 11 bases lying between them. CDR3: CASKSWGSYEQYF. In DNA, the CDR3 is TGTGCCAGCAAAAGTTGGGGATCCTACGAGCAGTACTTC.

The rearrangement uses TRBV3-1 and TRBJ1-2; D perhaps matches TRBD1 (5 bases). The CDR3 is 14 amino acids. CDR1 and CDR2 from the germline V gene are LGHDT and YNNKEL (reference sequence). V was shortened by 3 bases and J by 3 bases, with 11 bases between the two germline ends. Written as DNA, the CDR3 is TGTGCCAGCAGCCAGGTCCAGGGTGACTATGGCTACACCTTC. Translating gives CASSQVQGDYGYTF. Supplemented by reference TRBV3-1 and TRBJ1-2, the full variable domain reads DTAVSQTPKYLVTQMGNDKSIKCEQNLGHDTMYWYKQDSKKFLKIMFSYNNKELIINETVPNRFSPKSPDKAHLNLHINSLELGDSAVYFCASSQVQGDYGYTFGSGTRLTVV.

V usage is TRBV30 and J usage is TRBJ1-4; the D is unclear. Germline values: CDR1 GTSNPN, CDR2 SVGIG (reference sequence). V was shortened by 2 bases and J by 0 bases, with 7 bases between the two germline ends. The length of the CDR3 is 14 residues. CDR3 nucleotides: TGTGCCTGGAGTAGTGGTACAACTAATGAAAAACTGTTTTTT. This codes for CAWSSGTTNEKLFF.

This chain connects TRBV6-2 or TRBV6-3 to TRBJ2-7; 7 bases are a match to TRBD1. J was trimmed by 3 bases and V by 8 bases; bases with no gene match: 4. The CDR3 totals 12 residues. Germline CDR1 and CDR2: MNHEY and SVGEGT. As DNA, the CDR3 is TGTGCCAGCGGGGACAGCTTCTACGAGCAGTACTTC. It yields the protein CASGDSFYEQYF.

This clonotype appeared once. V gene TRBV2 combines with J gene TRBJ2-1, with D possibly matching TRBD2 (5 bases). Germline-derived CDR1 and CDR2 are SNHLY and FYNNEI. The V gene lost 0 bases and the J gene lost 5 bases, with 17 bases spanning the gap. The CDR3 has 17 residues. The CDR3 reads CASSEAPPTGSDNEQFF. CDR3 nucleotide sequence: TGTGCCAGCAGTGAAGCACCCCCCACGGGATCTGACAATGAGCAGTTCTTC.

The V and J genes are TRBV13 and TRBJ1-2; TRBD1 aligns across 11 bases. V shed 5 bases and J 8 bases; nucleotides not matched to a gene: 4. The CDR3 totals 13 residues. CDR1 is PRHDT, CDR2 FYEKMQ, per germline (reference sequence). The DNA of the CDR3 is TGTGCCAGCAGCCGGGGACAGGGGGGCGGCTACACCTTC. Translation: CASSRGQGGGYTF.

The V gene is TRBV10-2, the J gene TRBJ1-6, with 7 nucleotides matching TRBD1. V was pared by 0 bases and J by 7 bases, with 3 bases of the junction left unmatched. The CDR3 runs to 15 residues. Per germline, CDR1 WSHSY and CDR2 SAAADI. The CDR3 nucleotides are TGCGCCAGCAGTGAGTCGGCAGGGGGGAATTCACCCCTCCACTTT. As protein: CASSESAGGNSPLHF.

The gene calls are TRBV14 and TRBJ2-7; perhaps TRBD1 as D (6 bases). The CDR3 sequence is 15 residues long. The germline CDR1 and CDR2 sequences are SGHDN and FVKESK. V lost 0 bases and J 2 bases, leaving 11 bases between the germline ends. CDR3 sequence: CASSQERGHPYEQYF. The DNA for the CDR3 is TGTGCCAGCAGCCAAGAAAGGGGACACCCCTACGAGCAGTACTTC.

In DNA form, the CDR3 reads TGTGCCTGGAGTGTAGATCGTTGGGAGCAGTACTTC. This codes for CAWSVDRWEQYF. This chain joins TRBV30 and TRBJ2-7; D gene ambiguous. This CDR3 region has 12 residues. The V end was cut by 0 bases, the J end by 7 bases, with 10 bases between. Per germline, CDR1 GTSNPN and CDR2 SVGIG (reference sequence).

The CDR3 protein is CASSRDRTSNQPQHF. The DNA for the CDR3 is TGTGCCAGCAGCAGGGACAGGACGAGCAATCAGCCCCAGCATTTT. This rearrangement joins TRBV6-6 to TRBJ1-5; 8 bases are shared with TRBD1. CDR1 and CDR2 from the germline V gene are MNHNY and SVGAGI (reference sequence). The CDR3 is 15 amino acids. V gave up 6 bases and J gave up 1 base; unmatched junction bases: 5.